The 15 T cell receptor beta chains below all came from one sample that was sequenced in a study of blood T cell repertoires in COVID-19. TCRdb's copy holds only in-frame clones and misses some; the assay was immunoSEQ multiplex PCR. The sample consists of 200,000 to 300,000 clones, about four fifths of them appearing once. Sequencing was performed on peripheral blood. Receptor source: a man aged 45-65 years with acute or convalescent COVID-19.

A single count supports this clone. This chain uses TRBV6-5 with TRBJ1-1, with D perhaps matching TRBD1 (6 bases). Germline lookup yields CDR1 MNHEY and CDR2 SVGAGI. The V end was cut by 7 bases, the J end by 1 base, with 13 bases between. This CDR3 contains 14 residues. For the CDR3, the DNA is TGTGCCAGCACCACCCCGGACAGGAACACTGAAGCTTTCTTT. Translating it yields CASTTPDRNTEAFF.

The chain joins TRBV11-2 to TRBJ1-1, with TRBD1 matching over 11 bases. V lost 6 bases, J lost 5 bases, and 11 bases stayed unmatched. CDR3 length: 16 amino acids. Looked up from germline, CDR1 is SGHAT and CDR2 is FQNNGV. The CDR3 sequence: CASRPSHGTGGTEAFF. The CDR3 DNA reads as TGTGCCAGCAGACCCTCCCACGGGACAGGGGGGACTGAAGCTTTCTTT.

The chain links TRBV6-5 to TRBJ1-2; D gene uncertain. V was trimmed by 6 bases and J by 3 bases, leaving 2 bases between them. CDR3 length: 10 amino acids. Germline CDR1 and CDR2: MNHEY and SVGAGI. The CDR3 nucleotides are TGTGCCAGCAGCGACTATGGCTACACCTTC. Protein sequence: CASSDYGYTF.

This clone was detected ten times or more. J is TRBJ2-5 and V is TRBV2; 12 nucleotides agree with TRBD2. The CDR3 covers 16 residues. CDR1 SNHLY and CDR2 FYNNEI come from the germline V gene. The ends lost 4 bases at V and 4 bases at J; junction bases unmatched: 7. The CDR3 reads CASSGASGGAGETQYF. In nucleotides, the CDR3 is TGTGCCAGCAGTGGGGCTAGCGGGGGGGCAGGAGAGACCCAGTACTTC.

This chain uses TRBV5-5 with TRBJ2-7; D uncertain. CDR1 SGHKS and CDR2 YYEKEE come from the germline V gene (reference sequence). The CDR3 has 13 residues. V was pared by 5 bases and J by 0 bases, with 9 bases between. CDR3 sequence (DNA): TGTGCCAGCAGACCAGGCCTCTCCTACGAGCAGTACTTC. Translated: CASRPGLSYEQYF.

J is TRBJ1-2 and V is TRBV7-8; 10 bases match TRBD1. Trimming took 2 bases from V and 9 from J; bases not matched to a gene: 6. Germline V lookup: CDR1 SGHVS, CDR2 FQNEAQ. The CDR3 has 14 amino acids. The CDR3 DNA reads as TGTGCCAGCAGCTTAAGGGGACAGGGGAATCGCTACACCTTC. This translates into CASSLRGQGNRYTF.

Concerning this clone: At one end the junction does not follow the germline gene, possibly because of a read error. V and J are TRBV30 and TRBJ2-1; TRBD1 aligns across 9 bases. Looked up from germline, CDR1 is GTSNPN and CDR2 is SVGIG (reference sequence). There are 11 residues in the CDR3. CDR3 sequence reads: CAWSGQGRHIF. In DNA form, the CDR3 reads TGTGCCTGGAGCGGACAGGGGAGACATATCTTC.

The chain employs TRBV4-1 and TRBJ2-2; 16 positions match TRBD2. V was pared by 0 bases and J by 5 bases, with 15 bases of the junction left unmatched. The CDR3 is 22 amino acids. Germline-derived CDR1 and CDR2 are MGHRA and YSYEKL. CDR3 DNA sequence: TGCGCCAGCAGCCAAGAGGTCCACGGGACTAGCGGGAGGGCCGGGGAGACCGGGGAGCTGTTTTTT. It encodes CASSQEVHGTSGRAGETGELFF.

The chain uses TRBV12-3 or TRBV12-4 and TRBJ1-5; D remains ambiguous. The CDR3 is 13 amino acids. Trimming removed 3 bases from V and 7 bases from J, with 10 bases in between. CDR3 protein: CASSFRSEQPQHF. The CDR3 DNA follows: TGTGCCAGCAGTTTCCGGAGTGAACAGCCCCAGCATTTT.

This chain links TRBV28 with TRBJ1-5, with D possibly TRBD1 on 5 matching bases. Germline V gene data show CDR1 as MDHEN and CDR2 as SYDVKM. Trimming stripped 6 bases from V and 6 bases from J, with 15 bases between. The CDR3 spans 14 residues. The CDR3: CASSERVGVQPQHF. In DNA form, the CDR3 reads TGTGCCAGCAGCGAGCGGGTAGGGGTTCAGCCCCAGCATTTT.

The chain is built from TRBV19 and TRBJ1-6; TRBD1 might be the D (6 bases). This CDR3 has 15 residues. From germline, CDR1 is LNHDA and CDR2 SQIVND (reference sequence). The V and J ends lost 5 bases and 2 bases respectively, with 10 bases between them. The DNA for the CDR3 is TGTGCCAGTAGTCCAACAGGGCCCTATAATTCACCCCTCCACTTT. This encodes CASSPTGPYNSPLHF.

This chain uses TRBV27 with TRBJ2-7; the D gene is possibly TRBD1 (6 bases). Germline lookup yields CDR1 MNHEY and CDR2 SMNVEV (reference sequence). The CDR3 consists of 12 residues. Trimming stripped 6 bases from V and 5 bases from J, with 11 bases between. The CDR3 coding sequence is TGTGCCAGCAGCCCCTACAGGGACGAGCAGTACTTC. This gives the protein CASSPYRDEQYF.

The CDR3 nucleotides read TGTGCCAGCAGCTTAGCCGGGATCTACAATGAGCAGTTCTTC. Translation gives CASSLAGIYNEQFF. The gene calls are TRBV11-3 and TRBJ2-1; tentative D call: TRBD2 (5 bases). CDR3 size: 14 residues. Trimming removed 1 base from V and 3 bases from J, with 7 bases in between. Germline loops: CDR1 SGHNT, CDR2 YENEEA.

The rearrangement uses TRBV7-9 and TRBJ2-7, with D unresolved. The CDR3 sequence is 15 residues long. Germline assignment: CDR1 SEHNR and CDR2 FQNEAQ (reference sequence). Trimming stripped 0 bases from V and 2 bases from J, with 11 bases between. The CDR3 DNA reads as TGTGCCAGCAGCTTAGCGCTGGGTAGCCCCTACGAGCAGTACTTC. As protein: CASSLALGSPYEQYF. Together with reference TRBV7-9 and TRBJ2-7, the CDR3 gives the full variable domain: DTGVSQNPRHKITKRGQNVTFRCDPISEHNRLYWYRQTLGQGPEFLTYFQNEAQLEKSRLLSDRFSAERPKGSFSTLEIQRTEQGDSAMYLCASSLALGSPYEQYFGPGTRLTVT.

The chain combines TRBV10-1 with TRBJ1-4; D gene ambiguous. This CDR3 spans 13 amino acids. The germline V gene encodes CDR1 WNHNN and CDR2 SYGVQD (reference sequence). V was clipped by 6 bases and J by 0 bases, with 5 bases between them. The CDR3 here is CASSRATNEKLFF. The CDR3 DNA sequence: TGCGCCAGCAGCCGAGCAACTAATGAAAAACTGTTTTTT.